This is a list of T cell receptor beta chains from one sample in a study of blood T cell repertoires in COVID-19. TCRdb's table, derived via immunoSEQ multiplex PCR, lists solely in-frame clones and lacks some. Seen here are roughly 150,000 clones, 80% to 85% observed once, and the top ten hold approximately 10%. Source material: peripheral blood. Every receptor here comes from a man between 65 and 85 years old with active or convalescent COVID-19. CDR3s include the opening cysteine and the closing phenylalanine or tryptophan. Fields, in order: D gene, V gene, J gene, clone size, CDR3 protein, CDR3 DNA. A D gene is named only where the DNA matches it firmly. For some rows the clone size is stated as once, few or many, or as a class when expanded; others skip it.

>TRBD1|TRBV28|TRBJ1-2|NA
CASRPQGALGYGYTF
TGTGCCAGCAGACCACAGGGGGCGCTAGGCTATGGCTACACCTTC
>TRBD1|TRBV7-2|TRBJ1-4|NA
CASSYNRGIGEKLFF
TGTGCCAGCAGCTACAACAGGGGGATAGGTGAAAAACTGTTTTTT
>TRBD1|TRBV7-2|TRBJ1-3|NA
CASSSDRGRTRGNTIYF
TGTGCCAGCAGCTCCGACAGGGGAAGAACGCGCGGAAACACCATATATTTT
>NA|TRBV7-2|TRBJ1-1|NA
CASSTLPNTEAFF
TGTGCCAGTTCGACACTTCCAAACACTGAAGCTTTCTTT
>TRBD2|TRBV3-1/TRBV3-2|TRBJ2-7|NA
CASTSLAGSSYEQYF
TGTGCCAGCACCTCACTAGCGGGGAGCTCCTACGAGCAGTACTTC
>NA|TRBV7-8|TRBJ2-2|NA
CASSLLRLELFF
TGTGCCAGCAGCCTCCTCCGGTTGGAGCTGTTTTTT
>TRBD1|TRBV7-8|TRBJ1-5|NA
CASRGDSSNQPQHF
TGTGCCAGCCGAGGGGACAGCAGCAATCAGCCCCAGCATTTT
>TRBD2|TRBV5-4|TRBJ2-3|NA
CASSWSLAISTDTQYF
TGTGCCAGCAGCTGGTCACTAGCGATTAGCACAGATACGCAGTATTTT
>TRBD2|TRBV9|TRBJ2-1|once
CASSLRGGSSYNEQFF
TGTGCCAGCAGCCTACGCGGCGGGAGCTCCTACAATGAGCAGTTCTTC
>TRBD1|TRBV5-1|TRBJ2-5|NA
CASSSGTGGETQYF
TGCGCCAGCAGCTCCGGGACAGGGGGAGAGACCCAGTACTTC
>TRBD1|TRBV6-5|TRBJ1-5|NA
CASGDRSNQPQHF
TGTGCCAGCGGGGACAGGAGCAATCAGCCCCAGCATTTT
>NA|TRBV6-6|TRBJ2-2|NA
CASSYWAPNTGELFF
TGTGCCAGCAGTTACTGGGCACCGAACACCGGGGAGCTGTTTTTT
>NA|TRBV6-5|TRBJ1-6|once
CASSYGRVHNSPLHF
TGTGCCAGCAGTTACGGCAGGGTCCATAATTCACCCCTCCACTTT
>NA|TRBV7-9|TRBJ2-7|NA
CASSLVGRSQYF
TGTGCCAGCAGCTTAGTAGGCCGGAGCCAGTACTTC
>NA|TRBV18|TRBJ1-3|once
CASSPSWAGLGNTIYF
TGTGCCAGCTCACCAAGCTGGGCAGGACTAGGAAACACCATATATTTT
>TRBD1|TRBV18|TRBJ2-7|NA
CASSPGTASSYEQYF
TGTGCCAGCTCACCCGGGACAGCGAGCTCCTACGAGCAGTACTTC
>TRBD1|TRBV15|TRBJ2-7|NA
CATSRGQGIEQYF
TGTGCCACCAGCAGAGGACAGGGGATCGAGCAGTACTTC
>TRBD1|TRBV5-1|TRBJ1-1|NA
CASSLGPGTANTEAFF
TGCGCCAGCAGCTTGGGGCCGGGGACAGCGAACACTGAAGCTTTCTTT
>TRBD1|TRBV7-9|TRBJ2-2|NA
CASSLDAGGTGELFF
TGTGCCAGCAGCTTAGATGCAGGGGGAACCGGGGAGCTGTTTTTT
>NA|TRBV5-8|TRBJ1-2|few
CASSTFGQGYYGYTF
TGTGCCAGCAGCACCTTTGGCCAGGGCTACTATGGCTACACCTTC
>NA|TRBV7-2|TRBJ1-5|NA
CASSGQSNQPQHF
TGTGCCAGCAGCGGGCAGAGCAATCAGCCCCAGCATTTT
>NA|TRBV18|TRBJ2-7|NA
CASSPPLETYEQYF
TGTGCCAGCTCACCACCGCTCGAGACCTACGAGCAGTACTTC